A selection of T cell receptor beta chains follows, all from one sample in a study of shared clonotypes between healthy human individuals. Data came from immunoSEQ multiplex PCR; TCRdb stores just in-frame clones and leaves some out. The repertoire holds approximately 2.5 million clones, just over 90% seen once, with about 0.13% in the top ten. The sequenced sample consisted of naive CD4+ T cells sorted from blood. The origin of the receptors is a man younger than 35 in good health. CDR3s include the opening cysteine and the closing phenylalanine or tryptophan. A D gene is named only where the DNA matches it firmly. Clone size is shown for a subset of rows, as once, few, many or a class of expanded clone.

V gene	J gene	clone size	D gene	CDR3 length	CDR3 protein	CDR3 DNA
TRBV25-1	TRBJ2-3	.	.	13	CASSSPSRYAQYF	TGTGCCAGCAGTAGCCCTAGCAGATACGCGCAGTATTTT
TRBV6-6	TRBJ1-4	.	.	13	CASRGTTNEKLFF	TGTGCCAGCCGCGGGACAACTAATGAAAAACTGTTTTTT
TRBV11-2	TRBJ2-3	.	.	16	CASRRPGTFRADTQYF	TGTGCCAGCCGACGACCCGGGACCTTTAGGGCAGATACGCAGTATTTT
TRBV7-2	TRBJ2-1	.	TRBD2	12	CASRGVYNEQFF	TGTGCCAGCCGGGGGGTTTACAATGAGCAGTTCTTC
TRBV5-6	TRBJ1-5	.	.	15	CASSLRGAKNQPQHF	TGTGCCAGCAGCTTGCGGGGGGCGAAGAATCAGCCCCAGCATTTT
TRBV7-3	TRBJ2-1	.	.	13	CASSLSRGGQEFF	TGTGCCAGCAGCCTTAGCCGAGGAGGGCAAGAGTTCTTC
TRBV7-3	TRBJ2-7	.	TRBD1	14	CASSLSGQSYEQYF	TGTGCCAGCAGCTTATCGGGACAGTCCTACGAGCAGTACTTC
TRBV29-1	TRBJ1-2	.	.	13	CSVAEALNYGYTF	TGCAGCGTTGCCGAAGCTTTAAACTATGGCTACACCTTC
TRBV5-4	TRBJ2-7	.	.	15	CASSGSGTPTYEQYF	TGTGCCAGCAGCGGATCCGGGACCCCAACCTACGAGCAGTACTTC
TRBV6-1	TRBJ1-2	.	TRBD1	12	CASSPQGHGYTF	TGTGCCAGCAGTCCACAGGGGCATGGCTACACCTTC
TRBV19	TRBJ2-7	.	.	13	CASSPGVPYEQYF	TGTGCCAGTAGCCCCGGCGTACCCTACGAGCAGTACTTC
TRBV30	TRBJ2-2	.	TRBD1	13	CAHRGLRTGELFF	TGTGCCCACAGGGGTCTCCGGACCGGGGAGCTGTTTTTT
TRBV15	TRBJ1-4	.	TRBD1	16	CATSRYSGGLIEKLFF	TGTGCCACCAGCAGATATTCAGGGGGATTGATTGAAAAACTGTTTTTT
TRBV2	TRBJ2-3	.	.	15	CASKITGGGTDTQYF	TGTGCCAGCAAAATCACAGGGGGAGGGACAGATACGCAGTATTTT
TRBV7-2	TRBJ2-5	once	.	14	CASSLGTDRETQYF	TGTGCCAGCAGCTTAGGGACAGATAGAGAGACCCAGTACTTC
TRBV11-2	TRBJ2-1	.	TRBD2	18	CASGRGLAGESSYNEQFF	TGTGCCAGCGGAAGGGGACTAGCGGGAGAGAGCTCCTACAATGAGCAGTTCTTC
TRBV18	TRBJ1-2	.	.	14	CASSPEKANYGYTF	TGTGCCAGCTCACCAGAGAAGGCTAACTATGGCTACACCTTC
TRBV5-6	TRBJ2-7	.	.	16	CASSPDAASNAHEQYF	TGTGCCAGCAGCCCTGACGCGGCCAGCAACGCCCACGAGCAGTACTTC
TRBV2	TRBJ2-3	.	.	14	CASSEWGRTDTQYF	TGTGCCAGCAGTGAATGGGGGCGGACAGATACGCAGTATTTT
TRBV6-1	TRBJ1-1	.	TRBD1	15	CASSGTGGLNTEAFF	TGTGCCAGCAGTGGAACAGGGGGCCTGAACACTGAAGCTTTCTTT
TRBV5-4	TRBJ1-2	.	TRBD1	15	CASSLTGAPIYGYTF	TGTGCCAGCAGCTTGACAGGGGCGCCAATTTATGGCTACACCTTC
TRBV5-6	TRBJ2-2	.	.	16	CASSSVGGRDTGELFF	TGTGCCAGCAGCTCCGTTGGGGGGCGCGACACCGGGGAGCTGTTTTTT
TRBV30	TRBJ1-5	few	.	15	CAWSHAGRGTQPQHF	TGTGCCTGGAGTCATGCCGGGAGGGGGACTCAGCCCCAGCATTTT
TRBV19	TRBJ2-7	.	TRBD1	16	CASSRTRDRGRGEQYF	TGTGCCAGTAGCCGAACCCGGGACAGGGGGCGAGGAGAGCAGTACTTC
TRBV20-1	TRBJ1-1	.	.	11	CSARRGSEAFF	TGCAGTGCTAGACGAGGTTCTGAAGCTTTCTTT